These 18 T cell receptor beta chains were sequenced from one sample in a study of radiotherapy plus CTLA-4 blockade in lung cancer. Profiled with immunoSEQ multiplex PCR; TCRdb holds only in-frame clones, not every one. The sample lists approximately 69,000 clones, roughly three quarters occurring once. Sequenced material: peripheral blood, taken from a patient treated with radiotherapy plus ipilimumab. The receptors stem from a human donor with non-small cell lung cancer who had a complete response to radiotherapy plus ipilimumab.

This chain links TRBV9 with TRBJ1-3, with D possibly being TRBD1 (5 bases). The CDR3 is 15 residues long. Between the trimmed V and J ends, which lost 4 bases and 0 bases, there was a span of 11 bases. In germline, CDR1 is SGDLS, CDR2 YYNGEE. This chain's CDR3 is CASSQGADSGNTIYF. The DNA of the CDR3 is TGTGCCAGCAGCCAAGGGGCCGACTCTGGAAACACCATATATTTT.

The chain links TRBV5-6 to TRBJ1-6; no clear D. The CDR3 is 16 residues long. CDR1 and CDR2 from the germline V gene are SGHDT and YYEEEE. The V gene lost 0 bases and the J gene lost 0 bases, with 7 bases spanning the gap. CDR3 coding DNA: TGTGCCAGCAGCTTGGAGGGAAGCTCCTATAATTCACCCCTCCACTTT. Amino acid sequence: CASSLEGSSYNSPLHF.

This clone was recorded only once. The chain combines TRBV11-2 with TRBJ1-5; unclear D gene. Trimming removed 5 bases at V and 0 bases at J, with 11 bases between. This CDR3 spans 15 amino acids. Germline V gene sequence: CDR1 SGHAT, CDR2 FQNNGV. CDR3 bases: TGTGCCAGCAGCCGAACGGGAGCTAGCAATCAGCCCCAGCATTTT. It translates to CASSRTGASNQPQHF.

Turning to this clone: The same CDR3 can be traced to other DNA sequences in this sample. V gene TRBV6-6 combines with J gene TRBJ1-5; 7 nucleotides agree with TRBD1. The CDR3 totals 14 residues. Germline lookup yields CDR1 MNHNY and CDR2 SVGAGI (reference sequence). V shed 6 bases and J 4 bases; nucleotides not matched to a gene: 6. The CDR3 nucleotides are TGTGCCAGCAGCCGGGACAGAGAGAATCAGCCCCAGCATTTT. It codes for CASSRDRENQPQHF.

This rearrangement joins TRBV11-2 to TRBJ2-2; D is unclear. Germline CDR1 is SGHAT and CDR2 is FQNNGV. Trimming took 5 bases from V and 9 from J, leaving 7 bases between them. The CDR3 consists of 11 residues. CDR3 protein: CASSPRRELFF. CDR3 sequence (DNA): TGTGCCAGCAGCCCTCGACGGGAGCTGTTTTTT.

The V call is TRBV29-1, the J call TRBJ1-1, with a possible D match to TRBD1 (6 bases). Trimming pared 5 bases from V and 5 bases from J, leaving 12 bases between. Germline assignment: CDR1 SQVTM and CDR2 ANQGSEA. This CDR3 contains 12 residues. The DNA for the CDR3 is TGCAGCGTTAATACAGGGAAAACTGAAGCTTTCTTT. Protein product: CSVNTGKTEAFF.

This clone is labeled as medium-sized. At one boundary the junction diverges from the germline segment, which might be a read error. The V gene is TRBV7-7, the J gene TRBJ2-1; 8 bases map to TRBD2. The CDR3 totals 15 residues. The germline CDR1 and CDR2 sequences are SSHAT and FNYEAQ (reference sequence). Here the CDR3 reads CASSQSGGSYNEQFF. In DNA form, the CDR3 reads TGTGCTAGCAGCCAAAGCGGGGGCTCCTACAATGAGCAGTTCTTC.

This clone was seen more than once but under ten times. Here the CDR3 DNA reads TGTGCCTGGACCCCGGGACAGGGTATTTACGGATCAAACACTGAAGCTTTCTTT. Encoded protein: CAWTPGQGIYGSNTEAFF. The rearrangement uses TRBV30 and TRBJ1-1; TRBD1 agrees at 9 bases. This CDR3 is built from 18 residues. Germline loops: CDR1 GTSNPN, CDR2 SVGIG (reference sequence). J was trimmed by 2 bases and V by 4 bases; bases with no gene match: 17. The complete variable domain, with remaining parts taken from reference TRBV30 and TRBJ1-1, reads SQTIHQWPATLVQPVGSPLSLECTVEGTSNPNLYWYRQAAGRGLQLLFYSVGIGQISSEVPQNLSASRPQDRQFILSSKKLLLSDSGFYLCAWTPGQGIYGSNTEAFFGQGTRLTVV.

This clone was counted a few times. The chain has TRBV11-2 and TRBJ2-7, with 14 bases lining up with TRBD2. The CDR3 runs to 18 residues. Germline CDR1 and CDR2: SGHAT and FQNNGV. V trimming: 5 bases; J trimming: 0 bases; junction bases outside the gene matches: 9. The CDR3 nucleotides read TGTGCCAGCAGCCTCGCCGGGACTAGCGGGGGCCGCTCCTACGAGCAGTACTTC. Protein: CASSLAGTSGGRSYEQYF.

The V gene is TRBV19, the J gene TRBJ2-7, with D possibly being TRBD1 (5 bases). This CDR3 has 13 residues. Germline V gene sequence: CDR1 LNHDA, CDR2 SQIVND (reference sequence). V lost 5 bases and J lost 7, with 15 bases in between. The CDR3 sequence is CASSGAREEEQYF. CDR3 DNA: TGTGCCAGTAGTGGGGCTCGAGAGGAAGAGCAGTACTTC.

The chain is built from TRBV30 and TRBJ1-6, with 7 positions matching TRBD1. The ends lost 3 bases at V and 6 bases at J; junction bases unmatched: 14. The germline V gene has CDR1 GTSNPN and CDR2 SVGIG (reference sequence). This CDR3 is 17 amino acids long. CDR3 amino acids: CAWSSTRVQGGNSPLHF. CDR3 DNA: TGTGCCTGGAGCAGTACACGAGTGCAGGGGGGTAATTCACCCCTCCACTTT. Full variable domain (remainder filled in from reference TRBV30 and TRBJ1-6): SQTIHQWPATLVQPVGSPLSLECTVEGTSNPNLYWYRQAAGRGLQLLFYSVGIGQISSEVPQNLSASRPQDRQFILSSKKLLLSDSGFYLCAWSSTRVQGGNSPLHFGNGTRLTVT.

Only a few counts were recorded for this clone. The J gene is TRBJ2-5, the V gene TRBV19, with a weak D call TRBD1 (6 bases). V was shortened by 2 bases and J by 5 bases, with 9 bases between the two germline ends. The germline V gene has CDR1 LNHDA and CDR2 SQIVND (reference sequence). The CDR3 is made up of 13 amino acids. DNA of the CDR3: TGTGCCAGTAGTATAAGCAGGGGTGAGACCCAGTACTTC. It encodes CASSISRGETQYF.

The rearrangement links TRBV12-5 to TRBJ1-5; TRBD1 might be the D (6 bases). Germline lookup yields CDR1 LGHNT and CDR2 FRNRAP. The length of the CDR3 is 18 residues. V lost 1 base and J lost 0, with 16 bases in between. CDR3 sequence (DNA): TGTGCTAGTGGTTTGGAGGGGGAGACAAAACATAGCAATCAGCCCCAGCATTTT. The encoded protein is CASGLEGETKHSNQPQHF.

The V gene is TRBV16, the J gene TRBJ1-1; D gene ambiguous. Germline values: CDR1 KGHSY, CDR2 FQNENV. The CDR3 runs to 13 residues. Trimming removed 3 bases at V and 5 bases at J, with 10 bases between. The CDR3 DNA follows: TGTGCCAGCAGCCACTCAGCGCGAACTGAAGCTTTCTTT. Its protein product is CASSHSARTEAFF. The full variable domain, with the rest looked up from reference TRBV16 and TRBJ1-1, is GEEVAQTPKHLVRGEGQKAKLYCAPIKGHSYVFWYQQVLKNEFKFLISFQNENVFDETGMPKERFSAKCLPNSPCSLEIQATKLEDSAVYFCASSHSARTEAFFGQGTRLTVV.

This clone has only a few counts. The V and J genes are TRBV5-1 and TRBJ1-1; D gene uncertain. In germline, CDR1 is SGHRS, CDR2 YFSETQ. This CDR3 contains 11 residues. Deletions cut 0 bases from V and 7 bases from J, with 4 bases between. The CDR3 sequence: CASSLGSEAFF. The CDR3 DNA reads as TGCGCCAGCAGCTTGGGTAGTGAAGCTTTCTTT. The full variable domain, completed using reference TRBV5-1 and TRBJ1-1, is KAGVTQTPRYLIKTRGQQVTLSCSPISGHRSVSWYQQTPGQGLQFLFEYFSETQRNKGNFPGRFSGRQFSNSRSEMNVSTLELGDSALYLCASSLGSEAFFGQGTRLTVV.

The rearrangement uses TRBV27 and TRBJ2-6; TRBD1 aligns across 7 bases. The V gene end was trimmed by 2 bases and the J gene end by 0 bases; junction bases not matched to a gene: 7. CDR1 is MNHEY, CDR2 SMNVEV, per germline (reference sequence). This CDR3 spans 18 amino acids. The CDR3 nucleotides are TGTGCCAGCAGTTTAATTGGGACAGTCCCCTCTGGGGCCAACGTCCTGACTTTC. Translated, it gives CASSLIGTVPSGANVLTF.

The V gene is TRBV6-6, the J gene TRBJ2-2; D may be TRBD1 (7 bases). V was trimmed by 10 bases and J by 1 base, leaving 13 bases between them. The germline V gene encodes CDR1 MNHNY and CDR2 SVGAGI (reference sequence). This CDR3 has 14 amino acids. The CDR3 protein is CATPGGLNTGELFF. The DNA of the CDR3 is TGTGCCACACCAGGGGGGTTGAACACCGGGGAGCTGTTTTTT.

The rearrangement links TRBV28 to TRBJ2-1, with D hard to call. The CDR3 extends over 11 amino acids. V lost 3 bases, J lost 7 bases, and 4 bases lay in between. Germline CDR1 is MDHEN and CDR2 is SYDVKM. In nucleotides, the CDR3 is TGTGCCAGCAGTTTGGTAAATGAGCAGTTCTTC. As protein: CASSLVNEQFF.